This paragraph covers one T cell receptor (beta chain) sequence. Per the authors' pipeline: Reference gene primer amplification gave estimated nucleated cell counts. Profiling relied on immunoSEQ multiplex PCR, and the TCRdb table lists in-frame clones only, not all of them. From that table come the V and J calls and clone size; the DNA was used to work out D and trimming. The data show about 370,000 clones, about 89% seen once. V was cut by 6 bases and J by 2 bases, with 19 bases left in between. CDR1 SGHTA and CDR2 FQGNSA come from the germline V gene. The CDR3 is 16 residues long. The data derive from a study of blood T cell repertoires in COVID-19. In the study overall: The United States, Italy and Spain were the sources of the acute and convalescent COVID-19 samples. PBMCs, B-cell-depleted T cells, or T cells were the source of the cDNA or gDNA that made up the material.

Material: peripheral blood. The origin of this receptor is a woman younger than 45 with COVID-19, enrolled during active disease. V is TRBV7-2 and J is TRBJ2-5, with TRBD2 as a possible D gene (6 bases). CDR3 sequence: CASRGEGLANQETQYF. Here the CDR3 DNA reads TGTGCCAGCAGGGGAGAAGGGCTAGCGAATCAAGAGACCCAGTACTTC.